The entry below describes one T cell receptor beta chain. This specimen belongs to a study of blood T cell repertoires in COVID-19. About the study: The origin of the acute and convalescent COVID-19 samples was the United States, Italy and Spain. Sample material is recorded as cDNA or gDNA derived from T cells, B-cell-depleted T cells, or PBMCs.

Seattle patients were enrolled while actively infected and followed longitudinally. V lost 1 base and J lost 1, with 11 bases in between. This CDR3 has 16 amino acids. How the authors handled the data: Scientists estimated how many nucleated cells there were by amplifying reference gene primers. The data were produced by immunoSEQ multiplex PCR, yet TCRdb's version contains in-frame clones alone and is incomplete. V and J calls and clone size are those listed in that table; D and trimming were worked out from the DNA. This table holds about 290,000 clones, roughly nine tenths found once. The source material was peripheral blood. The sequence was collected from a woman aged 25-40 years with COVID-19, enrolled during active disease. The chain links TRBV23-1 to TRBJ1-5; weak D call: TRBD1 (6 bases). TRBV23-1 qualifies as an ORF whose function is uncertain. The CDR3 loop is CASSQFYRESNQPQHF. Here the CDR3 DNA reads TGCGCCAGCAGTCAATTTTACAGGGAGAGCAATCAGCCCCAGCATTTT.